This TCR beta chain was obtained from a study of T cells after yellow fever vaccination. Broader study findings: Post-booster reappearance was seen for most primary-vaccination clones (roughly 96% CD4, 88% CD8).

5'RACE template switching added a universal primer site and UMIs to TCR cDNA. Each CDR3 protein gets one entry after TCRdb re-called the 5' RACE reads with MiXCR. This sample has 350,000 to 450,000 distinct CDR3 sequences, with 18% found just once. This clonotype was counted only a few times. What it recognizes is unknown. This clonotype was obtained from a man between 18 and 29 years old who received the YFV17D yellow fever vaccine. This specimen was PBMCs, taken before the yellow fever booster vaccination.

CDR3 residues: CATSRPRGAGGSPLHF. CDR3 in DNA: TGTGCCACCAGCAGACCTCGCGGGGCGGGGGGATCACCCCTCCACTTT. The V call is TRBV15, the J call TRBJ1-6; tentative D call: TRBD1 (5 bases). The germline V gene encodes CDR1 LNHNV and CDR2 YYDKDF (reference sequence). The CDR3 sequence is 16 residues long. V was trimmed by 2 bases and J by 10 bases, leaving 18 bases between them.